What follows are 6 T cell receptor beta chains derived from one specimen sequenced in a study of cytomegalovirus exposure and HLA in healthy donors (dated by TCRdb to about 2017). The library came from the immunoSEQ multiplex PCR assay. The multiplex PCR relied on a mix of 60 forward primers for TCR Vbeta segments and 13 reverse primers for TCR Jbeta segments. TCRdb took over this immuneACCESS table, retaining in-frame rearrangements with V and J assigned. Such tables are incomplete; in checked studies, under half of the missing clones stem from an unresolved V gene, and the remainder is unexplained. The sample table lists some 200,000 clones, around 83% of them with a count of one. Of the sample, about 1.7% is held by the ten largest clones. Sequencing input: PBMCs. These receptors originate from a woman between 18 and 29 years old in good health and CMV-seronegative.

The chain links TRBV4-3 to TRBJ2-7; 9 bases are shared with TRBD2. Germline-derived CDR1 and CDR2 are LGHNA and YSLEER. V was clipped by 2 bases and J by 1 base; unmatched bases: 3. The CDR3 consists of 15 residues. CDR3 amino acids: CASSQSSGTSYEQYF. CDR3 DNA sequence: TGCGCCAGCAGCCAATCTAGCGGGACATCCTACGAGCAGTACTTC.

The CDR3 here is CASSTLEGQGDGANVLTF. CDR3 coding DNA: TGTGCCAGCAGTACCCTGGAGGGACAGGGCGATGGGGCCAACGTCCTGACTTTC. The gene calls are TRBV27 and TRBJ2-6, with 9 bases fitting TRBD1. CDR1 and CDR2 (germline): MNHEY, SMNVEV (reference sequence). V shed 5 bases and J 3 bases; nucleotides not matched to a gene: 11. The CDR3 consists of 18 residues. The variable domain in full, with the rest retrieved from reference TRBV27 and TRBJ2-6, is EAQVTQNPRYLITVTGKKLTVTCSQNMNHEYMSWYRQDPGLGLRQIYYSMNVEVTDKGDVPEGYKVSRKEKRNFPLILESPSPNQTSLYFCASSTLEGQGDGANVLTFGAGSRLTVL.

In the case of this clone: Compared with germline, one end of the junction differs, possibly owing to a read error. DNA for the CDR3: TGTGCCAGCGGGTCGAACCTCCGGGATCAAACTATTGAAAAACTGTTTTTT. As protein: CASGSNLRDQTIEKLFF. The chain combines TRBV2 with TRBJ1-4; no firm D call. This CDR3 spans 17 amino acids. Germline V gene data show CDR1 as SNHLY and CDR2 as FYNNEI.

The rearrangement joins TRBV27 to TRBJ2-2, with a possible D match to TRBD2 (6 bases). This CDR3 contains 14 residues. CDR1 and CDR2 from the germline V gene are MNHEY and SMNVEV (reference sequence). V was cut by 7 bases and J by 4 bases, with 13 bases left in between. CDR3 residues: CASTVRGGTGELFF. The CDR3 nucleotides read TGTGCCAGCACAGTGAGGGGAGGCACCGGGGAGCTGTTTTTT.

Only a few counts were recorded for this clone. V is TRBV2 and J is TRBJ1-2, with D perhaps matching TRBD1 (6 bases). Trimming stripped 3 bases from V and 8 bases from J, with 10 bases between. Germline V lookup: CDR1 SNHLY, CDR2 FYNNEI. The CDR3 has 12 amino acids. The CDR3 loop reads CASSDSRGGYTF. The DNA for the CDR3 is TGTGCCAGCAGTGATAGTAGGGGGGGCTACACCTTC.

J is TRBJ2-7 and V is TRBV7-9; D gene unclear. The CDR3 consists of 11 residues. Trimming pared 4 bases from V and 2 bases from J, leaving 3 bases between. Looked up from germline, CDR1 is SEHNR and CDR2 is FQNEAQ (reference sequence). The CDR3 loop reads CASSSAYEQYF. DNA for the CDR3: TGTGCCAGCAGCTCGGCCTACGAGCAGTACTTC.